Presented here are 31 T cell receptor beta chains from one specimen sequenced in a study of CD8+ T cells in alopecia areata. The sample's treatment: oral pan-JAK inhibitor, 5-10 mg twice daily. RNA extraction was followed by reverse transcription into cDNA, which acted as the sequencing template. The assay was immunoSEQ multiplex PCR, and TCRdb's table has in-frame clones only and misses some. The data contain roughly 170,000 clones, 58% of them singletons. The starting material was CD8+ T cells sorted from blood, obtained at week 24, from a patient treated with tofacitinib. The receptors derive from a human donor with alopecia areata.

The chain joins TRBV5-1 to TRBJ1-5; unclear D gene. The CDR3 loop spans 13 amino acids. Per germline, CDR1 SGHRS and CDR2 YFSETQ. The V end lost 3 bases, the J end lost 0 bases, and 4 bases lay between the germline ends. CDR3 in amino acids: CASSSDSNQPQHF. DNA of the CDR3: TGCGCCAGCAGCTCGGATAGCAATCAGCCCCAGCATTTT.

This clone was seen just once. This chain connects TRBV29-1 to TRBJ2-2; the D is unclear. V was shortened by 1 base and J by 0 bases, with 9 bases between the two germline ends. Germline CDR1 SQVTM, CDR2 ANQGSEA. This CDR3 contains 15 residues. CDR3 loop: CSVEGPRTNTGELFF. CDR3 DNA: TGCAGCGTTGAAGGTCCCAGAACGAACACCGGGGAGCTGTTTTTT.

This sequence joins TRBV7-9 and TRBJ1-1; 8 positions agree with TRBD1. The CDR3 covers 15 residues. V trimming: 0 bases; J trimming: 1 base; junction bases outside the gene matches: 1. In germline, CDR1 is SEHNR, CDR2 FQNEAQ (reference sequence). CDR3 region: CASSLATGANTEAFF. CDR3 sequence (DNA): TGTGCCAGCAGCTTAGCGACAGGGGCGAACACTGAAGCTTTCTTT.

This clone has only a few counts. The CDR3: CSVERNFEQFF. CDR3 in DNA: TGCAGCGTTGAAAGGAACTTTGAGCAGTTCTTC. J is TRBJ2-1 and V is TRBV29-1, with D uncertain. CDR3 length: 11 amino acids. Trimming removed 2 bases at V and 9 bases at J, with 8 bases between. Germline-derived CDR1 and CDR2 are SQVTM and ANQGSEA.

This clone was seen a handful of times. This chain uses TRBV29-1 with TRBJ1-2, with TRBD1 matching 9 bases. This CDR3 comprises 13 residues. Germline trimming cut 4 bases from V and 7 bases from J; bases unmatched to any gene: 7. Germline V gene lookup returns CDR1 SQVTM and CDR2 ANQGSEA. CDR3 DNA sequence: TGCAGCGTTGGAGAACAGGGGGCGACTGGCTACACCTTC. Encoded protein: CSVGEQGATGYTF.

The chain links TRBV29-1 to TRBJ2-7; a possible D gene is TRBD2 (5 bases). Germline values: CDR1 SQVTM, CDR2 ANQGSEA. The length of the CDR3 is 14 residues. V was pared by 3 bases and J by 1 base, with 13 bases between. The CDR3 protein is CSVELGSESYEQYF. CDR3 sequence (DNA): TGCAGCGTTGAGTTAGGGAGTGAGTCCTACGAGCAGTACTTC.

This chain joins TRBV19 and TRBJ2-2; D is unresolved. With 5 bases removed from V and 4 bases from J, the gap between germline ends came to 11 bases. The CDR3 is made up of 14 amino acids. CDR1 is LNHDA and CDR2 is SQIVND in the germline V gene (reference sequence). The CDR3 DNA follows: TGTGCCAGTAGTGATGAAGGGCTCACCGGGGAGCTGTTTTTT. The encoded protein is CASSDEGLTGELFF.

This clone occurred once. The chain employs TRBV6-5 and TRBJ1-1; no firm D call. The V end was cut by 3 bases, the J end by 0 bases, with 8 bases between. Germline V gene data show CDR1 as MNHEY and CDR2 as SVGAGI. CDR3 length: 14 amino acids. CDR3: CASSYRGLNTEAFF. For the CDR3, the DNA is TGTGCCAGCAGTTATCGGGGTTTGAACACTGAAGCTTTCTTT.

The V gene is TRBV5-1, the J gene TRBJ2-5; D is unresolved. This CDR3 has 18 residues. The germline gives CDR1 SGHRS, CDR2 YFSETQ. V was pared by 2 bases and J by 3 bases, with 23 bases between. CDR3 loop: CASSFPRQRADGEETQYF. CDR3 coding DNA: TGCGCCAGCAGCTTTCCCCGACAACGGGCGGACGGTGAAGAGACCCAGTACTTC.

This chain joins TRBV4-1 and TRBJ1-5, with D possibly TRBD1 on 5 matching bases. The germline gives CDR1 MGHRA, CDR2 YSYEKL. This CDR3 has 15 residues. V lost 0 bases and J lost 0, with 6 bases in between. Written as DNA, the CDR3 is TGCGCCAGCAGCCAAGACAGGGCTAGCAATCAGCCCCAGCATTTT. Its protein product is CASSQDRASNQPQHF.

The gene calls are TRBV27 and TRBJ2-4; D is possibly TRBD1 or TRBD2 (5 bases each). CDR3 length: 13 residues. The germline V gene encodes CDR1 MNHEY and CDR2 SMNVEV (reference sequence). The V end was cut by 2 bases, the J end by 7 bases, with 9 bases between. CDR3 protein: CASSLGGANIQYF. DNA of the CDR3: TGTGCCAGCAGTTTAGGGGGTGCGAACATTCAGTACTTC.

The rearrangement uses TRBV30 and TRBJ2-1, with D possibly being TRBD1 or TRBD2 (5 bases each). Trimming took off 0 bases at V and 5 bases at J, with 8 bases between the two ends. The CDR3 is 13 amino acids. From germline, CDR1 is GTSNPN and CDR2 SVGIG (reference sequence). Written as DNA, the CDR3 is TGTGCCTGGAGTGTTGGGGGAAACAATGAGCAGTTCTTC. Its translation is CAWSVGGNNEQFF.

V usage is TRBV30 and J usage is TRBJ2-5; unclear D gene. Germline V gene data show CDR1 as GTSNPN and CDR2 as SVGIG (reference sequence). CDR3 length equals 11 residues. Trimming removed 8 bases at V and 9 bases at J, with 16 bases between. Here the CDR3 reads CAGSQEVAQYF. The CDR3 DNA reads TGTGCCGGCTCCCAGGAAGTGGCCCAGTACTTC. The full variable domain, with the rest looked up from reference TRBV30 and TRBJ2-5, is SQTIHQWPATLVQPVGSPLSLECTVEGTSNPNLYWYRQAAGRGLQLLFYSVGIGQISSEVPQNLSASRPQDRQFILSSKKLLLSDSGFYLCAGSQEVAQYFGPGTRLLVL.

This chain joins TRBV9 and TRBJ2-1, with unresolved D. Germline-derived CDR1 and CDR2 are SGDLS and YYNGEE. The CDR3 covers 13 residues. V dropped 9 bases and J dropped 1 base, with 11 bases sitting between them. The CDR3: CATRPVSYNEQFF. The CDR3 nucleotides read TGTGCCACCCGTCCCGTTTCCTACAATGAGCAGTTCTTC.

This clone appeared a few times. The chain couples TRBV2 to TRBJ1-5; weak D call: TRBD1 (5 bases). The V gene's germline CDR1 is SNHLY and CDR2 FYNNEI. V was shortened by 8 bases and J by 7 bases, with 15 bases between the two germline ends. The CDR3 consists of 13 residues. The CDR3 region is CASGGEGLQPQHF. The CDR3 nucleotides read TGTGCCAGCGGAGGTGAGGGGCTGCAGCCCCAGCATTTT.

The rearrangement uses TRBV2 and TRBJ2-5, with 14 bases identical to TRBD2. The CDR3 has 15 amino acids. CDR1 and CDR2 from the germline V gene are SNHLY and FYNNEI. V trimming: 7 bases; J trimming: 1 base; junction bases outside the gene matches: 2. CDR3 nucleotides: TGTGCCAGCAAAGGACTAGCGGGGGGCCAAGAGACCCAGTACTTC. Protein product: CASKGLAGGQETQYF. Variable domain in full (rest from reference TRBV2 and TRBJ2-5): EPEVTQTPSHQVTQMGQEVILRCVPISNHLYFYWYRQILGQKVEFLVSFYNNEISEKSEIFDDQFSVERPDGSNFTLKIRSTKLEDSAMYFCASKGLAGGQETQYFGPGTRLLVL.

The chain is built from TRBV13 and TRBJ2-3, with unresolved D. Germline V gene data show CDR1 as PRHDT and CDR2 as FYEKMQ (reference sequence). Trimming pared 0 bases from V and 0 bases from J, leaving 16 bases between. The CDR3 consists of 18 residues. DNA of the CDR3: TGTGCCAGCAGCTTAGGCCTTGTGGCAGCAACTAGCACAGATACGCAGTATTTT. Encoded protein: CASSLGLVAATSTDTQYF.

V and J are TRBV25-1 and TRBJ1-4; 7 bases agree with TRBD1. This CDR3 region has 15 residues. CDR1 is MGHDK and CDR2 is SYGVNS in the germline V gene. V gave up 6 bases and J gave up 0 bases; unmatched junction bases: 4. The CDR3 protein is CASRDRTATNEKLFF. DNA of the CDR3: TGTGCCAGCAGGGACAGGACTGCAACTAATGAAAAACTGTTTTTT.

This chain connects TRBV6-4 to TRBJ2-1, with 8 bases aligning to TRBD1. Germline CDR1 and CDR2: MRHNA and SNTAGT. Trimming at V came to 3 bases and at J to 7 bases, leaving 8 bases not matched to a gene. This CDR3 region has 15 residues. The CDR3 loop reads CASSEYGQGGNEQFF. CDR3 nucleotide sequence: TGTGCCAGCAGTGAATATGGACAGGGTGGGAATGAGCAGTTCTTC.

This clone was recorded only once. The J gene is TRBJ2-7, the V gene TRBV29-1; possible D gene TRBD2, 7 bases. Trimming removed 3 bases from V and 2 bases from J, with 11 bases in between. The V gene's germline CDR1 is SQVTM and CDR2 ANQGSEA. The CDR3 runs to 13 residues. The CDR3 is CSVDGEGAYEQYF. In nucleotides, the CDR3 is TGCAGCGTTGATGGGGAGGGGGCCTACGAGCAGTACTTC.

This clone appeared a few times. The chain links TRBV5-6 to TRBJ2-1; D not resolved. Germline V gives CDR1 SGHDT, CDR2 YYEEEE. The CDR3 covers 13 residues. The V gene lost 2 bases and the J gene lost 4 bases, with 7 bases spanning the gap. CDR3 coding DNA: TGTGCCAGCAGCTTTACGGTTTACAATGAGCAGTTCTTC. This encodes CASSFTVYNEQFF.

This clone has just a few counts. This chain joins TRBV29-1 and TRBJ1-2; 8 nucleotides match TRBD1. The CDR3 is 14 amino acids. J was trimmed by 4 bases and V by 4 bases; bases with no gene match: 8. Germline V gene data show CDR1 as SQVTM and CDR2 as ANQGSEA. CDR3 sequence (DNA): TGCAGCGTTGGTCAGGACAGGGACCTCTATGGCTACACCTTC. Protein sequence: CSVGQDRDLYGYTF.

The J gene is TRBJ1-6, the V gene TRBV13, with a weak D call TRBD1 (5 bases). V dropped 2 bases and J dropped 7 bases, with 9 bases sitting between them. There are 14 residues in the CDR3. From germline, CDR1 is PRHDT and CDR2 FYEKMQ (reference sequence). The CDR3 protein is CASSLRQPNSPLHF. CDR3 coding DNA: TGTGCCAGCAGCTTACGACAGCCCAATTCACCCCTCCACTTT.

This chain joins TRBV29-1 and TRBJ1-1; D remains ambiguous. V was pared by 2 bases and J by 4 bases, with 5 bases between. Germline V gene data show CDR1 as SQVTM and CDR2 as ANQGSEA. This CDR3 comprises 11 residues. CDR3 coding DNA: TGCAGCGTTGAAAGTACCACTGAAGCTTTCTTT. Protein: CSVESTTEAFF.

This clone was seen a handful of times. The CDR3 here is CSVVLRGPATNEKLFF. The CDR3 DNA sequence: TGCAGCGTTGTTCTGCGGGGCCCTGCAACTAATGAAAAACTGTTTTTT. The rearrangement links TRBV29-1 to TRBJ1-4; TRBD1 is a possible D gene (5 bases). CDR3 size: 16 residues. V was cut by 4 bases and J by 0 bases, with 15 bases left in between. Per the germline V gene, CDR1 is SQVTM and CDR2 is ANQGSEA.

The rearrangement uses TRBV19 and TRBJ1-5; D may be TRBD1 (6 bases). The germline gives CDR1 LNHDA, CDR2 SQIVND (reference sequence). This CDR3 is 14 amino acids long. Trimming stripped 6 bases from V and 0 bases from J, with 9 bases between. In nucleotides, the CDR3 is TGTGCCAGTAGAAACAGGGATAGCAATCAGCCCCAGCATTTT. Translating it yields CASRNRDSNQPQHF.

This chain connects TRBV27 to TRBJ1-4, with D maybe TRBD1 (6 bases). This CDR3 has 13 residues. The germline gives CDR1 MNHEY, CDR2 SMNVEV (reference sequence). V lost 7 bases, J lost 9 bases, and 15 bases lay in between. The chain's CDR3 is CASTGGSDQKLFF. The CDR3 DNA reads as TGTGCCAGCACGGGGGGCTCTGACCAAAAACTGTTTTTT.

V is TRBV13 and J is TRBJ2-5, with TRBD2 matching over 8 bases. The CDR3 spans 16 residues. CDR1 is PRHDT and CDR2 is FYEKMQ in the germline V gene (reference sequence). Trimming removed 2 bases from V and 0 bases from J; junction bases left unmatched: 5. As DNA, the CDR3 is TGTGCCAGCAGCTTACGCCCGGGAGGGGACCAAGAGACCCAGTACTTC. Residues: CASSLRPGGDQETQYF.

DNA for the CDR3: TGTGCCAGCAACACGGGGCGGAACACTGAAGCTTTCTTT. Protein: CASNTGRNTEAFF. This chain links TRBV27 with TRBJ1-1; D might be TRBD1 (5 bases). The CDR3 consists of 13 residues. Germline V gene sequence: CDR1 MNHEY, CDR2 SMNVEV (reference sequence). Trimming left V 7 bases short and J 1 base short, with 10 bases between.

In its sample, this clone was seen a few times. The chain combines TRBV29-1 with TRBJ2-4; D remains unclear. Germline values: CDR1 SQVTM, CDR2 ANQGSEA. This CDR3 spans 16 amino acids. Trimming removed 2 bases at V and 2 bases at J, with 16 bases between. The CDR3, as DNA: TGCAGCGTTGAACGGCTCTCGAACGTGCCCAAAAACATTCAGTACTTC. It is translated as CSVERLSNVPKNIQYF.

This chain links TRBV30 with TRBJ2-1; TRBD2 is a possible D gene (6 bases). Germline loops: CDR1 GTSNPN, CDR2 SVGIG (reference sequence). There are 15 residues in the CDR3. V lost 3 bases, J lost 6 bases, and 18 bases lay in between. The DNA of the CDR3 is TGTGCCTGGAGCCGGGGACTTAACCCGGTCAATGAGCAGTTCTTC. Encoded protein: CAWSRGLNPVNEQFF.